These T cell receptor beta chains were read from a single sample in a study of cytotoxic CD8 clonotypes in ibrutinib-treated CLL. Libraries were prepared by immunoSEQ multiplex PCR; TCRdb keeps only in-frame clonotypes and omits some of them. Altogether 42,000 or so clones are present, 65% to 70% being singletons, with the ten largest covering 7%. The material sequenced was PBMCs, taken at disease progression, from a patient treated with ibrutinib. Every receptor here comes from a human donor with chronic lymphocytic leukemia. CDR3s leave out the opening cysteine and the closing phenylalanine or tryptophan. A D gene is named only where the DNA matches it firmly.

V,D,J,CDR3
TRBV15,.,TRBJ2-3,ATSRVALYTQY
TRBV30,.,TRBJ1-1,AWSRQVGTEAF
TRBV29-1,TRBD1,TRBJ2-2,SVRDSNTGELF
TRBV6-1,.,TRBJ2-7,ASSDYSLGYEQY
TRBV28,.,TRBJ2-7,ASSPTGLYEQY
TRBV28,.,TRBJ2-4,ASSLTFLGAGDAKNIQY
TRBV9,TRBD1,TRBJ2-5,ASSAPTGDGETQY
TRBV5-4,TRBD2,TRBJ2-7,ASSPGGESYEQY
TRBV19,TRBD2,TRBJ2-3,ASSRLAGGVTDTQY
TRBV30,TRBD1,TRBJ2-5,AWDRDRAKGTQY
TRBV5-4,.,TRBJ1-4,ASSTDSATNEKLF
TRBV18,.,TRBJ1-3,ASSPSGRDTIY
TRBV6-6,.,TRBJ1-1,ASSTSRGAEAF
TRBV6-6,.,TRBJ2-3,ASVDGADTQY
TRBV19,.,TRBJ1-1,ASSIGGVSTEAF
TRBV27,.,TRBJ2-7,ASSRGIPYYEQY
TRBV29-1,.,TRBJ1-1,SGGDSNTEAF